This T cell receptor gamma chain was recovered during a study of γδ T cells in repeated Plasmodium falciparum infection. In regard to this clone: For this DNA, TCRdb reports the protein of a much larger clone, which diverges at residue 6, most likely from a read error; the protein presented here is translated directly from the DNA.

Each sorted gammadelta sample had TRG and TRD chains sequenced. TCRdb re-processed the multiplex PCR reads via CATT. The table shows about 15,000 gamma-chain clones, with roughly 1.5% occurring only once. CDR3 length equals 15 residues. J lost 0 bases, V lost 2 bases, and 7 bases had no gene match. Per germline, CDR1 EGSTGY and CDR2 YDSYTSSV. Vgamma9/Vdelta2+ and Vdelta2-negative gammadelta T cells were flow-sorted from PBMC for bulk sequencing. The sequencing input was gamma-delta T cells from blood. The genes are TRGV4 and TRGJ1 or TRGJ2. No J segment appears in TCRdb, so it was assigned here by matching the sequence to germline. The sequence was obtained from a pool of human donors (malaria-infected and uninfected, not separated). Here the CDR3 DNA reads TGTGCCACCTGGGATGAGCCGGGGAATTATTATAAGAAACTCTTT. Translated: CATWDEPGNYYKKLF.